This TCR beta chain appears in the sequencing data of a study of T cells in Graves' hyperthyroidism and ophthalmopathy. Looked up from germline, CDR1 is SGHRS and CDR2 is YFSETQ. Trimming stripped 0 bases from V and 0 bases from J, with 9 bases between. The CDR3 is 16 residues long. TCR beta CDR3 sequences were amplified from RNA transcripts. The primer set for the first-round RT-PCR of the TCR CDR3 was HTBI. TCRdb reprocessed the multiplex PCR reads via MiXCR and lists one record per CDR3 protein. The table includes hundreds of thousands of distinct CDR3 sequences, 15% to 20% detected once. Source material for PBMCs was 10 ml fresh peripheral blood. This clonotype was seen ten or more times.

The V and J genes are TRBV5-1 and TRBJ2-2; D ambiguous. Specimen: blood. The sequence derives from a woman between 18 and 30 years old with Graves' ophthalmopathy. Written as DNA, the CDR3 is TGCGCCAGCAGCTTGGTTCCAGGATCGAACACCGGGGAGCTGTTTTTT. Amino acid sequence: CASSLVPGSNTGELFF.